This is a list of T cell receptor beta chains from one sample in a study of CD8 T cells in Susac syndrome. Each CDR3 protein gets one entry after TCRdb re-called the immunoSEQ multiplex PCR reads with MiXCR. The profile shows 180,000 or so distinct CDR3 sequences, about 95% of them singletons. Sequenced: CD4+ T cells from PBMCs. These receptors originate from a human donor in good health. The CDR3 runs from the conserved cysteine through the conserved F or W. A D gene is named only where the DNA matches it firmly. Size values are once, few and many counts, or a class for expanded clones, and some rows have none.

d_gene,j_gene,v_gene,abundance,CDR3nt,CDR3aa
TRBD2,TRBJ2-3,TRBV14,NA,TGTGCCAGCAGCCTTAGTAGCGGGAGCCTAGATACGCAGTATTTT,CASSLSSGSLDTQYF
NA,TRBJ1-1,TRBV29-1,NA,TGCACCGCGGGGGAACGCACTGAAGCTTTCTTT,CTAGERTEAFF
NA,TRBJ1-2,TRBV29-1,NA,TGCAGCGTTAGCGGAATCAACTATGGCTACACCTTC,CSVSGINYGYTF
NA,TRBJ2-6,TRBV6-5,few,TGTGCCAGCAGTTACCGAGGGACCGGGGCCAACGTCCTGACTTTC,CASSYRGTGANVLTF
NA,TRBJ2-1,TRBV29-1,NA,TGCAGCGTTGGGTTTAGGCTAGCCCGCAATGAGCAGTTCTTC,CSVGFRLARNEQFF
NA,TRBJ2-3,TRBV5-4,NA,TGTGCCAGCAGCTTGGATGCAGATACGCAGTATTTT,CASSLDADTQYF
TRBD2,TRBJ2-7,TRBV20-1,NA,TGCAGTGCCTTGTTTAGCGGGAGGTGGTCCTACGAGCAGTACTTC,CSALFSGRWSYEQYF
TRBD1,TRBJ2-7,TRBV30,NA,TGTGCCTGGGAGACAGGGATCGTCTACGAGCAGTACTTC,CAWETGIVYEQYF
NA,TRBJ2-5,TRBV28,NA,TGTGCCAGCCGAGACCCGGGCCAAGAGACCCAGTACTTC,CASRDPGQETQYF
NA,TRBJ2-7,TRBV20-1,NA,TGCAGTGCTAGAGGGGGCTCCGGCGAGCAGTACTTC,CSARGGSGEQYF
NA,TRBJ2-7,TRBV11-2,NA,TGTGCCAGCAGCTTAGATCCTAACAGGGACTACGAGCAGTACTTC,CASSLDPNRDYEQYF
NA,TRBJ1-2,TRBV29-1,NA,TGCAGCGTTGGGCCAGCAGACTATGGCTACACCTTC,CSVGPADYGYTF
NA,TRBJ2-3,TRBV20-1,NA,TGCAGTGCCTCAGTAATCCGTACGCAGTATTTT,CSASVIRTQYF
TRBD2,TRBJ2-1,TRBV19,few,TGTGCCAGTAGTAGGGGACTAGCGGTTTACAATGAGCAGTTCTTC,CASSRGLAVYNEQFF
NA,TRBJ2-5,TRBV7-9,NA,TGTGCCAGCAGCTTAGACCGCAACCTCAGGGGCGGGGGAGAGACCCAGTACTTC,CASSLDRNLRGGGETQYF
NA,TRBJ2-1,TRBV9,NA,TGTGCCAGCAGCGTAGTGACCGGATTCGAACAGTTCTTC,CASSVVTGFEQFF
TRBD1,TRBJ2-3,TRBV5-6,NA,TGTGCCAGCAGCTTGGGACAGGGCGGGACAGATACGCAGTATTTT,CASSLGQGGTDTQYF
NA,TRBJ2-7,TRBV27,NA,TGTGCCAGCAGTTTATGGCCACTGGTCGGCGAGCAGTACTTC,CASSLWPLVGEQYF
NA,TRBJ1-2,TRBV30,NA,TGTGCCTGGAGTCCCATTATGGGGGAATACACCTTC,CAWSPIMGEYTF
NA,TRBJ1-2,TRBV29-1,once,TGCAGCGTTGGGGCGGACTATGGCTACACCTTC,CSVGADYGYTF
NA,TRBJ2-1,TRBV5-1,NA,TGCGCCAGCACAAGGGGGGAGAGGACGGAAAATGAGCAGTTCTTC,CASTRGERTENEQFF
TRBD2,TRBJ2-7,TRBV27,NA,TGTGCCAGCAGTTCGAAGACTAGCGGGAGGGCCTTCTCCTACGAGCAGTACTTC,CASSSKTSGRAFSYEQYF
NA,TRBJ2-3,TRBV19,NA,TGTGCCAGTAGTATGCAGGCCACAGATACGCAGTATTTT,CASSMQATDTQYF
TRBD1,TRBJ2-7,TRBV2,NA,TGTGCCAGCAGTCCGGACAGGGGGATCGGCGAGCAGTACTTC,CASSPDRGIGEQYF
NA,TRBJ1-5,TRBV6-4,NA,TGTGCCAGCAGTGTCCAACAGGGTCAGCCCCAGCATTTT,CASSVQQGQPQHF
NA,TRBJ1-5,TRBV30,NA,TGTGCCTGGTTAGGGAATAGCAATCAGCCCCAGCATTTT,CAWLGNSNQPQHF
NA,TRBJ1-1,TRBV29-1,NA,TGCAGCGTAAGAACAGGGCCAAACACTGAAGCTTTCTTT,CSVRTGPNTEAFF
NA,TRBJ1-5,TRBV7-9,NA,TGTGCCAGCAGCCGGACAGATCAGCCCCAGCATTTT,CASSRTDQPQHF
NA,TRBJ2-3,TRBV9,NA,TGTGCCAGCAGCGTAGATGGGGGTGCAGATACGCAGTATTTT,CASSVDGGADTQYF
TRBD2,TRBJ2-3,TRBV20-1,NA,TGCAGTGCTAGCGGGAGGACAGATACGCAGTATTTT,CSASGRTDTQYF
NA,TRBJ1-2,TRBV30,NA,TGTGCCTGGAGTGGCGGGCCGGATGGCTACACCTTC,CAWSGGPDGYTF
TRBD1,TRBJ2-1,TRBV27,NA,TGTGCCAGCAGTTTATCCACGACAGGGAGACGGGGGCAGTTCTTC,CASSLSTTGRRGQFF
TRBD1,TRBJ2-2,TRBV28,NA,TGTGCCAGCAGTTGGCCACAGGGGTTGAGGTCCGGGGAGCTGTTTTTT,CASSWPQGLRSGELFF
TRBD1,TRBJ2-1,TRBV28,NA,TGTGCCAGCAGTCCCCAACCGGGACAGGGGGGGCATGAGCAGTTCTTC,CASSPQPGQGGHEQFF
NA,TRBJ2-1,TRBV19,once,TGTGCCAGTAGTAGGGGGGCCCTAGGGTATTACAATGAGCAGTTCTTC,CASSRGALGYYNEQFF
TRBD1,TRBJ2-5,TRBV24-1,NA,TGTGCCACCGGACAGGGTAGTCGTGAGACCCAGTACTTC,CATGQGSRETQYF
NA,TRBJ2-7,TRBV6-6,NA,TGTGCCAGCAGTTTCAACAGGGACCAACACGAGCAGTACTTC,CASSFNRDQHEQYF
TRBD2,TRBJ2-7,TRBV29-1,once,TGCAGCGTTGTCCCCGGGACTAGTTACGAGCAGTACTTC,CSVVPGTSYEQYF
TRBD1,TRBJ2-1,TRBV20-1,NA,TGCAGTGCTAGGGGTCGGGACAGGGCTTACAATGAGCAGTTCTTC,CSARGRDRAYNEQFF
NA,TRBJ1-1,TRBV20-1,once,TGCAGTGCTAGAGGGCCCAGGGTCACTGAAGCTTTCTTT,CSARGPRVTEAFF
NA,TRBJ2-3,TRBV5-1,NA,TGCGCCAGCAGCGGTCTGGTCGGGGAAGATACGCAGTATTTT,CASSGLVGEDTQYF
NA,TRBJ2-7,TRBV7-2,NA,TGTGCCAGCAGCTTAGCGCAGGGCAGCCGATACGAGCAGTACTTC,CASSLAQGSRYEQYF
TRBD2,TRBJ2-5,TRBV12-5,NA,TGTGCTAGTGGTTTAGCGGGAGGAGAGACCCAGTACTTC,CASGLAGGETQYF